The source of this TCR beta chain is a study of tumor-infiltrating lymphocytes in primary liver carcinoma. In this sample, this clonotype turned up a few times. Total RNA and DNA came together from approximately 20-30 mg of bulk tissue without cell sorting. Germline-derived CDR1 and CDR2 are SEHNR and FQNEAQ (reference sequence). This CDR3 has 12 amino acids. Trimming took off 3 bases at V and 2 bases at J, with 4 bases between the two ends. Priming with a constant-region primer yielded TCR beta cDNA from 500 ng total RNA. A slightly modified ARM-PCR protocol with three nested multiplex PCR rounds produced these TCR beta libraries. Use of TRBV1-TRBV30 forward primers with a C-beta reverse primer characterized the first two PCR rounds, which lasted about 9 cycles each. TCRdb re-analysed the multiplex PCR reads in MiXCR, keeping a single row per CDR3 protein. The sample gives 100,000 or so distinct CDR3 sequences, almost 70% of which show up once; approximately 10% is in the top ten.

The chain couples TRBV7-9 to TRBJ1-2; D is undetermined. Sequencing was done on a sample of liver tumor tissue from sampling region 5. Subset denoted: tumor region T5, tumor centre. This TCR was recovered from a woman aged 55-70 years with primary liver carcinoma and hepatitis B virus infection. The CDR3 protein is CASSFVNYGYTF. CDR3 DNA: TGTGCCAGCAGCTTTGTCAACTATGGCTACACCTTC. The full variable domain, rest sourced from reference TRBV7-9 and TRBJ1-2, is DTGVSQNPRHKITKRGQNVTFRCDPISEHNRLYWYRQTLGQGPEFLTYFQNEAQLEKSRLLSDRFSAERPKGSFSTLEIQRTEQGDSAMYLCASSFVNYGYTFGSGTRLTVV.